The 29 T cell receptor beta chains below come from one sample, sequenced in a study of identical twins (dated by TCRdb to 2016 to 2017). Library method: 5' RACE. Instrument on record: Illumina HiSeq 2000. TCRdb cleaned the public reads at Q25 with fastp, built clones with MiXCR and kept in-frame beta chains. Under each unique CDR3 protein, matching rows form one entry showing the most common genes and DNA. The sample table contains nearly 650,000 distinct CDR3 sequences; only one count was recorded for roughly 7.2% of them. Roughly 1.5% of the sample goes to the ten largest clones. These data are also associated with another study on yellow fever vaccine responses in identical twins.

The sample was PBMCs. All receptors derive from a woman between 18 and 30 years old in good health.

This clonotype turned up a few times. V and J are TRBV3-1 and TRBJ2-2, with D perhaps TRBD1 (6 bases). Trimming shortened V by 2 bases and J by 1 base, and 23 bases separated the two germline ends. Looked up from germline, CDR1 is LGHDT and CDR2 is YNNKEL (reference sequence). The CDR3 extends over 20 amino acids. The CDR3 nucleotides are TGTGCCAGCAGCCAACAACCTGCCTGGACAGATCTTTTGAACACCGGGGAGCTGTTTTTT. Its translation is CASSQQPAWTDLLNTGELFF. The whole variable domain, remainder taken from reference TRBV3-1 and TRBJ2-2, is DTAVSQTPKYLVTQMGNDKSIKCEQNLGHDTMYWYKQDSKKFLKIMFSYNNKELIINETVPNRFSPKSPDKAHLNLHINSLELGDSAVYFCASSQQPAWTDLLNTGELFFGEGSRLTVL.

This clonotype occurred many times. This rearrangement joins TRBV7-6 to TRBJ2-7; tentatively, D is TRBD2 (6 bases). From germline, CDR1 is SGHVS and CDR2 FNYEAQ. The CDR3 has 14 amino acids. Trimming left V 5 bases short and J 2 bases short, with 13 bases between. The CDR3 sequence is CASSLLAGPYEQYF. DNA for the CDR3: TGTGCCAGCAGCCTGTTGGCGGGACCCTACGAGCAGTACTTC.

This clonotype was counted between two and nine times. The V and J genes are TRBV3-1 and TRBJ2-6; TRBD2 might be the D (5 bases). From germline, CDR1 is LGHDT and CDR2 YNNKEL (reference sequence). V was pared by 1 base and J by 0 bases, with 13 bases between. CDR3 size: 18 residues. This CDR3 is CASSQVGHGISGANVLTF. The DNA of the CDR3 is TGTGCCAGCAGCCAAGTAGGGCACGGGATCTCTGGGGCCAACGTCCTGACTTTC.

This clonotype was counted many times. The chain is built from TRBV5-1 and TRBJ2-1; 9 bases are shared with TRBD1. The trim removed 3 bases at V and 8 bases at J, leaving 12 bases unmatched. Per germline, CDR1 SGHRS and CDR2 YFSETQ. The CDR3 covers 16 residues. In DNA, the CDR3 is TGCGCCAGCAGCTGGGGGGACAGGGTTCGTATCGATGAGCAGTTCTTC. This gives the protein CASSWGDRVRIDEQFF.

In this sample, this clonotype turned up a few times. The chain links TRBV4-1 to TRBJ2-5; 7 nucleotides align to TRBD2. Germline V gene lookup returns CDR1 MGHRA and CDR2 YSYEKL. The J segment lost 0 bases and the V segment lost 6 bases, leaving 13 bases of the junction unmatched. The CDR3 sequence is 17 residues long. The CDR3 DNA follows: TGCGCCAGCAGATCCTCAACGACTAGCTCGTACCAAGAGACCCAGTACTTC. Translation gives CASRSSTTSSYQETQYF.

Details on this clonotype: A junction boundary mismatches the germline segment, possibly from a read error. CDR3 residues: CASSFGGYNSPLYF. CDR3 coding DNA: TGTGCCAGCAGCTTTGGGGGGTATAATTCACCCCTCTACTTT. The chain uses TRBV7-3 and TRBJ1-6, with a possible D match to TRBD1 (5 bases). Germline V gives CDR1 SGHTA, CDR2 FQGTGA. The CDR3 sequence is 14 residues long. Combining the CDR3 with reference TRBV7-3 and TRBJ1-6 gives the whole variable domain GAGVSQTPSNKVTEKGKYVELRCDPISGHTALYWYRQSLGQGPEFLIYFQGTGAADDSGLPNDRFFAVRPEGSVSTLKIQRTERGDSAVYLCASSFGGYNSPLYFGNGTRLTVT.

In this sample, this clonotype turned up a few times. The chain recombines TRBV5-1 with TRBJ2-2; D is unclear. With 4 bases removed from V and 3 bases from J, the gap between germline ends came to 13 bases. Germline CDR1 and CDR2: SGHRS and YFSETQ. The CDR3 is made up of 15 amino acids. The CDR3 bases are TGCGCCAGCAGCATGGCGGTACCGGACACCGGGGAGCTGTTTTTT. It is translated as CASSMAVPDTGELFF.

J is TRBJ1-5 and V is TRBV19; TRBD1 aligns across 9 bases. Per germline, CDR1 LNHDA and CDR2 SQIVND (reference sequence). V trimming: 8 bases; J trimming: 4 bases; junction bases outside the gene matches: 3. This CDR3 has 13 residues. CDR3 in DNA: TGTGCCAGTGCGGGACAGGGAAATCAGCCCCAGCATTTT. Protein product: CASAGQGNQPQHF.

The chain uses TRBV10-3 and TRBJ1-1, with 7 bases aligning to TRBD1. CDR3 length equals 13 residues. Trimming at V came to 10 bases and at J to 1 base, leaving 6 bases not matched to a gene. Germline assignment: CDR1 ENHRY and CDR2 SYGVKD. For the CDR3, the DNA is TGTGCCACCCTAGACAGGGCGAACACTGAAGCTTTCTTT. Its protein product is CATLDRANTEAFF.

The V gene is TRBV6-5, the J gene TRBJ2-1, with TRBD1 matching over 9 bases. The germline gives CDR1 MNHEY, CDR2 SVGAGI. The J segment lost 8 bases and the V segment lost 0 bases, leaving 5 bases of the junction unmatched. This CDR3 has 15 residues. Here the CDR3 reads CASSYSGTGSYEQFF. The CDR3 coding sequence is TGTGCCAGCAGTTACTCTGGGACAGGGAGCTATGAGCAGTTCTTC.

This sequence joins TRBV5-1 and TRBJ2-7; 10 bases are a match to TRBD1. This CDR3 has 16 residues. Germline V gene sequence: CDR1 SGHRS, CDR2 YFSETQ. Trimming at V came to 1 base and at J to 2 bases, leaving 6 bases not matched to a gene. This chain's CDR3 is CASSLPGQGMTYEQYF. DNA for the CDR3: TGCGCCAGCAGCTTGCCGGGACAGGGGATGACCTACGAGCAGTACTTC.

This clonotype was observed at least ten times. Germline and junction disagree at one end, which may indicate a read error. The chain joins TRBV12-3 or TRBV12-4 to TRBJ2-7; tentative D call: TRBD1 (6 bases). This CDR3 has 13 amino acids. In DNA, the CDR3 is TGCGCCAGCAGTCCGGGACAAGGCTACGAGCAGTACTTC. Translating it yields CASSPGQGYEQYF.

CDR3 sequence (DNA): TGTGCCAGCAGCGTTGGAGGACAGGGCGCAGAGACCCAGTACTTC. It is translated as CASSVGGQGAETQYF. The chain uses TRBV9 and TRBJ2-5, with TRBD1 identical over 8 bases. The CDR3 contains 15 residues. V gave up 2 bases and J gave up 4 bases; unmatched junction bases: 7. Germline V gives CDR1 SGDLS, CDR2 YYNGEE. The variable domain in full, with the rest retrieved from reference TRBV9 and TRBJ2-5, is DSGVTQTPKHLITATGQRVTLRCSPRSGDLSVYWYQQSLDQGLQFLIQYYNGEERAKGNILERFSAQQFPDLHSELNLSSLELGDSALYFCASSVGGQGAETQYFGPGTRLLVL.

Ten or more counts support this clonotype. The gene calls are TRBV7-8 and TRBJ2-3; 13 bases agree with TRBD2. Trimming removed 3 bases from V and 3 bases from J; junction bases left unmatched: 3. CDR3 size: 16 residues. Per the germline V gene, CDR1 is SGHVS and CDR2 is FQNEAQ. The CDR3 is CASSLGTSGITDTQYF. CDR3 nucleotide sequence: TGTGCCAGCAGCTTGGGGACTAGCGGGATAACAGATACGCAGTATTTT.

This clonotype was counted ten times or more. The J gene is TRBJ2-1, the V gene TRBV4-1, with 8 bases fitting TRBD2. Germline CDR1 MGHRA, CDR2 YSYEKL. Unmatched junction bases numbered 13, after V lost 4 bases and J lost 8 bases. The CDR3 is 16 amino acids. The CDR3 loop is CASSPMPGLGPDEQFF. DNA for the CDR3: TGCGCCAGCAGCCCGATGCCGGGACTAGGGCCCGATGAGCAGTTCTTC.

This clonotype has ten or more counts. The V gene is TRBV4-1, the J gene TRBJ2-7; D is uncertain. The CDR3 is 12 amino acids. CDR1 is MGHRA, CDR2 YSYEKL, per germline. Trimming removed 1 base at V and 6 bases at J, with 7 bases between. The CDR3 DNA follows: TGCGCCAGCAGCCAAGGTGGAAGCGAGCAGTACTTC. Amino acids: CASSQGGSEQYF.

This clonotype was recorded many times. The chain combines TRBV7-9 with TRBJ2-1; 9 bases line up with TRBD2. V shed 1 base, J shed 10 bases, and the junction held 14 bases outside the gene matches. The CDR3 runs 17 residues. Germline V lookup: CDR1 SEHNR, CDR2 FQNEAQ (reference sequence). The CDR3 protein is CASSLVGLAGRFWEQFF. The CDR3 nucleotides read TGTGCCAGCAGCTTAGTCGGGCTAGCGGGACGTTTCTGGGAGCAGTTCTTC.

V gene TRBV20-1 combines with J gene TRBJ2-7, with D perhaps being TRBD1 or TRBD2 (6 bases each). CDR1 DFQATT and CDR2 SNEGSKA come from the germline V gene (reference sequence). The V end lost 6 bases, the J end lost 3 bases, and 18 bases lay between the germline ends. This CDR3 comprises 14 residues. CDR3 DNA sequence: TGCAGTGCCCCCGACGGGGGCAGCAGCTACGAGCAGTACGTC. Encoded protein: CSAPDGGSSYEQYV.

This clonotype has a count of ten or more. V and J are TRBV10-3 and TRBJ2-2; either TRBD1 or TRBD2 may supply D (5 bases each). Trimming left V 6 bases short and J 2 bases short, with 10 bases between. The CDR3 extends over 14 amino acids. Germline V gives CDR1 ENHRY, CDR2 SYGVKD. As DNA, the CDR3 is TGTGCCATCAGACCGGGGCCAAACACCGGGGAGCTGTTTTTT. This translates into CAIRPGPNTGELFF.

This clonotype was picked up many times. The chain couples TRBV12-3 or TRBV12-4 to TRBJ1-2; no firm D call. This CDR3 comprises 13 residues. Trimming took off 3 bases at V and 5 bases at J, with 10 bases between the two ends. CDR3 residues: CASSFRITYGYTF. The CDR3 nucleotides read TGTGCCAGCAGTTTCAGGATAACTTATGGCTACACCTTC.

This clonotype was counted ten times or more. The chain uses TRBV5-1 and TRBJ2-7, with TRBD2 matching 8 bases. Germline V gene data show CDR1 as SGHRS and CDR2 as YFSETQ. The CDR3 has 16 amino acids. V lost 0 bases and J lost 2; bases outside the gene matches: 7. The CDR3 loop is CASSLVVSGSTYEQYF. The DNA for the CDR3 is TGCGCCAGCAGCTTGGTTGTAAGCGGGAGTACCTACGAGCAGTACTTC.

This clonotype was detected a few times. The genes are TRBV5-5 and TRBJ2-1; TRBD2 matches 7 bases. Germline CDR1 is SGHKS and CDR2 is YYEKEE (reference sequence). J gave up 4 bases and V 1 base, and 5 bases lay outside the gene matches. The CDR3 loop spans 15 amino acids. The CDR3 DNA is TGTGCCAGCAGCTTGTGGGCGGGAGAATACAATGAGCAGTTCTTC. Residues: CASSLWAGEYNEQFF.

This chain uses TRBV6-1 with TRBJ1-2; TRBD1 is a possible D gene (6 bases). The germline V and J ends were trimmed by 2 bases and 2 bases, with 12 bases remaining between them. The length of the CDR3 is 15 residues. Germline V CDR1 and CDR2: MNHNS, SASEGT. CDR3: CASSEYVQGNYGYTF. DNA of the CDR3: TGTGCCAGCAGTGAATACGTTCAGGGGAACTATGGCTACACCTTC.

This clonotype was seen a few times. V gene TRBV28 combines with J gene TRBJ2-7, with TRBD1 identical over 7 bases. The CDR3 consists of 13 residues. Unmatched junction bases numbered 3, after V lost 6 bases and J lost 1 base. CDR1 and CDR2 from the germline V gene are MDHEN and SYDVKM. This CDR3 reads CASRTGQSYEQYF. In nucleotides, the CDR3 is TGTGCCAGCAGGACGGGACAGTCCTACGAGCAGTACTTC.

V gene TRBV12-3 or TRBV12-4 combines with J gene TRBJ2-1; D is possibly TRBD2 (6 bases). The CDR3 spans 14 residues. V was cut by 4 bases and J by 5 bases, with 12 bases left in between. The CDR3 spells CASSSTGLNNEQFF. DNA of the CDR3: TGTGCCAGCAGTTCTACGGGACTCAACAATGAGCAGTTCTTC.

This clonotype turned up a few times. The chain is built from TRBV5-1 and TRBJ2-3; 8 nucleotides agree with TRBD1. CDR1 is SGHRS, CDR2 YFSETQ, per germline. The CDR3 is made up of 17 amino acids. The J segment lost 2 bases and the V segment lost 3 bases, leaving 11 bases of the junction unmatched. As DNA, the CDR3 is TGCGCCAGCAGCTCTACGCTCGGGACAGGCGTCACAGATACGCAGTATTTT. Its protein is CASSSTLGTGVTDTQYF.

The chain couples TRBV29-1 to TRBJ2-7, with 9 bases aligning to TRBD1. The CDR3 sequence is 11 residues long. With 4 bases clipped from V and 6 bases from J, the junction kept 1 base outside the gene matches. The germline V gene has CDR1 SQVTM and CDR2 ANQGSEA. CDR3 DNA: TGCAGCGTTGGGACAGGGGTCGAGCAGTACGTC. Amino acids: CSVGTGVEQYV.

In its sample, this clonotype was seen many times. The chain carries TRBV3-1 and TRBJ2-1; D is uncertain. This CDR3 is built from 14 residues. CDR1 LGHDT and CDR2 YNNKEL come from the germline V gene (reference sequence). V shed 3 bases and J shed 9 bases, with 15 bases lying between them. In DNA, the CDR3 is TGTGCCAGCAGCCAGGGCGGCTTAGGAACTGAGCAGTTCTTC. This codes for CASSQGGLGTEQFF.

In its sample, this clonotype was seen a few times. V is TRBV7-9 and J is TRBJ2-1; D perhaps matches TRBD2 (7 bases). The V gene lost 4 bases and the J gene lost 9 bases, with 19 bases spanning the gap. The CDR3 is made up of 15 amino acids. Germline V gene lookup returns CDR1 SEHNR and CDR2 FQNEAQ (reference sequence). CDR3 region: CASSSPKKGGSEQFF. In DNA form, the CDR3 reads TGTGCCAGCAGCTCACCAAAGAAGGGGGGGTCTGAGCAGTTCTTC.